This T cell receptor (beta chain) was sequenced during a study of shared clonotypes between healthy human individuals. General study results and limits: Clonotype sharing among donors likely depends on sequencing depth.

Terminally differentiated effector memory CD45RA+ cells were excluded from the naive CD8 cells, which were CD45RO-negative and positively selected for CCR7. At a deep level, the assay was run. Genomic DNA from each subset was divided evenly over several immunoSEQ plates. Sequencing used immunoSEQ multiplex PCR; TCRdb keeps in-frame clones, though not all of them. The profile shows 600,000 or so clones, 90% to 95% of them singletons. In the case of this clone: As yet, its antigen is unknown.

V shed 4 bases and J shed 5 bases, with 18 bases lying between them. This CDR3 has 16 residues. CDR1 is PRHDT and CDR2 is FYEKMQ in the germline V gene (reference sequence). The chain is built from TRBV13 and TRBJ2-1, with D possibly TRBD2 on 7 matching bases. This TCR derives from a woman aged 25 to 39 in good health. The material sequenced was naive CD8+ T cells sorted from blood. DNA of the CDR3: TGTGCCAGCAGCTGGCCAGGGGAGGGCCCTCACAATGAGCAGTTCTTC. Its protein product is CASSWPGEGPHNEQFF.